This T cell receptor beta chain was profiled in a study of blood T cell repertoires in COVID-19. Study-wide context: In each case, the material was cDNA or gDNA derived from T cells, B-cell-depleted T cells, or PBMCs.

TCRdb keeps only in-frame clones here, not all; method: immunoSEQ multiplex PCR. The data contain hundreds of thousands of clones, 89% of them singletons. Per germline, CDR1 MNHEY and CDR2 SVGAGI. Trimming left V 2 bases short and J 0 bases short, with 6 bases between. CDR3 length equals 14 residues. Sequencing used PBMCs or T cells enriched from blood (not recorded which). The gene calls are TRBV6-5 and TRBJ2-3, with D perhaps TRBD1 (6 bases). The TCR sequence derives from a woman aged 25-40 years with acute COVID-19. This chain's CDR3 is CASSYDRSTDTQYF. CDR3 bases: TGTGCCAGCAGTTACGACAGGAGCACAGATACGCAGTATTTT.